This T cell receptor beta chain is from a study of regulatory T cells in long-lasting Graves disease. Study results and caveats: Persistent Graves' cases showed lower TCR diversity than newly diagnosed cases.

Building of the TCR beta libraries involved iRepertoire HTBI primers and Arm-PCR of CDR3 regions. TCRdb used MiXCR to reprocess the multiplex PCR reads, holding one entry per CDR3 protein. The table shows about 660,000 distinct CDR3 sequences, with about 30% occurring only once. Trimming removed 0 bases from V and 5 bases from J; junction bases left unmatched: 3. Germline V gene sequence: CDR1 ENHRY, CDR2 SYGVKD. The CDR3 runs to 14 residues. As for this clonotype: What it binds is not known.

The time point was: persistent/refractory GD, antithyroid drugs over 5 years with positive TRAb. RNA isolated from PBMCs was used to make the TCR library. Source: peripheral blood mononuclear cells (PBMCs), taken when the disease was refractory, from a patient treated with antithyroid drugs. The chain combines TRBV10-3 with TRBJ1-2, with TRBD1 identical over 7 bases. The source is a female donor with Graves disease. DNA for the CDR3: TGTGCCATCAGTGAGTCGCGACAGGGTTATGGCTACACCTTC. Translation: CAISESRQGYGYTF.